What follows describes a single T cell receptor beta chain. Its antigen remains unknown. PCR involved 60 Vbeta and 13 Jbeta primers. Sequenced by immunoSEQ multiplex PCR; TCRdb stores in-frame clones only, minus some. Here the sample spans about 120,000 clones, over 65% being singletons. This entry comes from a study of cytomegalovirus exposure and HLA in healthy donors. Study findings and constraints: Most CMV-associated TCR beta chains appeared HLA-restricted in a later analysis. TCR beta sequences reportedly predicted most subjects' HLA-A and HLA-B alleles accurately. In a later analysis, specific HLA alleles were associated with more than 15,000 TCR beta sequences at a 0.05 false discovery rate.

This cohort consisted of healthy bone marrow donors. The source is a female donor in good health and CMV-seronegative. Sequencing input: PBMCs.

The CDR3 sequence: CAWRTQETQYF. The CDR3 DNA reads as TGTGCCTGGAGAACTCAAGAGACCCAGTACTTC. This chain links TRBV30 with TRBJ2-5; D is undetermined. V lost 3 bases and J lost 2, with 4 bases in between. Germline V gene data show CDR1 as GTSNPN and CDR2 as SVGIG (reference sequence). This CDR3 spans 11 amino acids.